Following are 23 T cell receptor beta chains from one sample sequenced in a study of blood T cell repertoires in COVID-19. Assay used: immunoSEQ multiplex PCR; TCRdb lists only in-frame clones, some missing. The data contain around 100,000 clones, nearly 85% of them singletons. The sequenced material came from peripheral blood. Receptor source: a human donor in a cohort sampled during active or convalescent COVID-19.

This chain joins TRBV7-2 and TRBJ2-7, with a possible D match to TRBD2 (6 bases). The CDR3 runs to 14 residues. V was cut by 8 bases and J by 5 bases, with 19 bases left in between. The V gene's germline CDR1 is SGHTA and CDR2 FQGNSA. CDR3 in amino acids: CASGGHTRRDEQYF. Here the CDR3 DNA reads TGTGCCAGCGGAGGGCACACTCGCAGGGACGAGCAGTACTTC.

The chain uses TRBV28 and TRBJ2-3; TRBD2 agrees at 10 bases. Germline loops: CDR1 MDHEN, CDR2 SYDVKM. The CDR3 covers 15 residues. V dropped 2 bases and J dropped 2; count of bases not matched to a gene: 1. The CDR3 DNA follows: TGTGCCAGCAGTTTAAGCGGGGGGGTCACAGATACGCAGTATTTT. It translates to CASSLSGGVTDTQYF.

This chain's CDR3 is CASSPESNTIYF. DNA for the CDR3: TGTGCCAGCAGCCCGGAGTCAAACACCATATATTTT. V is TRBV3-1 (or the pseudogene TRBV3-2) and J is TRBJ1-3; D unresolved. CDR1 LGHDT and CDR2 YNNKEL come from the germline V gene (reference sequence). The CDR3 runs 12 residues. V lost 4 bases and J 6 bases, leaving 7 bases between the germline ends.

The V call is TRBV5-5, the J call TRBJ1-1; D is unclear. Germline-derived CDR1 and CDR2 are SGHKS and YYEKEE (reference sequence). Trimming pared 3 bases from V and 1 base from J, leaving 10 bases between. The length of the CDR3 is 14 residues. The CDR3 sequence is CASSSWAKNTEAFF. The CDR3 coding sequence is TGTGCCAGCAGCTCCTGGGCCAAGAACACTGAAGCTTTCTTT.

The gene calls are TRBV5-1 and TRBJ2-2, with TRBD1 as a possible D gene (5 bases). The germline CDR1 and CDR2 sequences are SGHRS and YFSETQ. The CDR3 is made up of 16 amino acids. Trimming pared 3 bases from V and 0 bases from J, leaving 12 bases between. CDR3 sequence (DNA): TGCGCCAGCAGCTCGAAACAACAGGCGAACACCGGGGAGCTGTTTTTT. The encoded protein is CASSSKQQANTGELFF.

The count of this clone is one. This rearrangement joins TRBV3-1 (or the pseudogene TRBV3-2) to TRBJ1-6; TRBD1 aligns across 10 bases. This CDR3 is 15 amino acids long. J was trimmed by 8 bases and V by 4 bases; bases with no gene match: 5. In germline, CDR1 is LGHDT, CDR2 YNNKEL (reference sequence). In DNA form, the CDR3 reads TGTGCCAGCAGCCGACAGGGGGCGATATATTCACCCCTCCACTTT. Its protein is CASSRQGAIYSPLHF.

The CDR3 nucleotides are TGTGCCTGGAGTGTCGAATGGGGCGCCGAGACCCAGTACTTC. Protein sequence: CAWSVEWGAETQYF. The chain employs TRBV30 and TRBJ2-5; the D gene is possibly TRBD1 (5 bases). Germline V CDR1 and CDR2: GTSNPN, SVGIG (reference sequence). V was clipped by 0 bases and J by 5 bases, with 13 bases between them. The CDR3 is 14 amino acids.

In its sample, this clone was seen once. V usage is TRBV5-4 and J usage is TRBJ1-2, with D tentatively TRBD1 (6 bases). Germline CDR1 SGHNT, CDR2 YYREEE (reference sequence). The CDR3 consists of 15 residues. V was cut by 4 bases and J by 2 bases, with 15 bases left in between. CDR3 loop: CASSRMPQGNYGYTF. As DNA, the CDR3 is TGTGCCAGCAGCCGAATGCCACAGGGCAACTATGGCTACACCTTC.

This chain uses TRBV28 with TRBJ1-5; 10 bases are shared with TRBD1. CDR3 length: 14 residues. CDR1 and CDR2 from the germline V gene are MDHEN and SYDVKM. Trimming removed 6 bases from V and 5 bases from J; junction bases left unmatched: 4. CDR3 bases: TGTGCCAGCAGAAGGGACAGGGGTTATCAGCCCCAGCATTTT. This gives the protein CASRRDRGYQPQHF.

The genes are TRBV13 and TRBJ2-7; 10 nucleotides align to TRBD1. V lost 3 bases, J lost 4 bases, and 3 bases stayed unmatched. Germline-derived CDR1 and CDR2 are PRHDT and FYEKMQ (reference sequence). The CDR3 runs 14 residues. CDR3 sequence (DNA): TGTGCCAGCAGCTTCGGGACAGGGGTATACGAGCAGTACTTC. This codes for CASSFGTGVYEQYF.

V and J are TRBV27 and TRBJ2-7, with 9 bases matching TRBD1. The trim removed 6 bases at V and 5 bases at J, leaving 17 bases unmatched. Germline lookup yields CDR1 MNHEY and CDR2 SMNVEV (reference sequence). This CDR3 is 17 amino acids long. CDR3 sequence: CASSPPLGQGKVDEQYF. The DNA for the CDR3 is TGTGCCAGCAGCCCGCCTCTGGGACAGGGTAAGGTCGACGAGCAGTACTTC.

The rearrangement links TRBV2 to TRBJ1-5; D is undetermined. The V gene's germline CDR1 is SNHLY and CDR2 FYNNEI. V dropped 6 bases and J dropped 0 bases, with 9 bases sitting between them. The CDR3 spans 14 residues. CDR3 nucleotide sequence: TGTGCCAGCAGCCCCCTATATAGCAATCAGCCCCAGCATTTT. Its translation: CASSPLYSNQPQHF.

The J gene is TRBJ1-1, the V gene TRBV11-2, with 9 bases identical to TRBD1. This CDR3 contains 17 residues. Germline values: CDR1 SGHAT, CDR2 FQNNGV. V gave up 5 bases and J gave up 4 bases; unmatched junction bases: 14. The DNA of the CDR3 is TGTGCCAGCAGCCTTTCCTTGGACAGGGGCCTACTCACTGAAGCTTTCTTT. Its translation is CASSLSLDRGLLTEAFF.

This clone has a handful of counts. The chain is built from TRBV5-4 and TRBJ2-1; the match to TRBD2 covers 8 bases. The germline CDR1 and CDR2 sequences are SGHNT and YYREEE (reference sequence). V dropped 4 bases and J dropped 4; count of bases not matched to a gene: 13. This CDR3 has 17 amino acids. In DNA form, the CDR3 reads TGTGCCAGCAGCCTAGGCGCGGGGGGCAACCTTTACAATGAGCAGTTCTTC. It specifies CASSLGAGGNLYNEQFF.

The genes are TRBV5-4 and TRBJ1-1; perhaps TRBD1 as D (5 bases). V lost 4 bases to trimming and J lost 3 bases, with 13 bases between them. CDR3 length equals 14 residues. Germline V gene sequence: CDR1 SGHNT, CDR2 YYREEE (reference sequence). The CDR3 DNA sequence: TGTGCCAGCAGCCCAGGGTGGGTAGACACTGAAGCTTTCTTT. Protein sequence: CASSPGWVDTEAFF.

This clone was counted ten times or more. The gene calls are TRBV7-9 and TRBJ2-7; D gene uncertain. The V and J ends lost 5 bases and 6 bases respectively, with 14 bases between them. Germline V CDR1 and CDR2: SEHNR, FQNEAQ (reference sequence). The CDR3 contains 13 residues. The CDR3 protein is CASSPPVAAEQYF. CDR3 nucleotides: TGTGCCAGCAGCCCCCCCGTAGCAGCCGAGCAGTACTTC.

V usage is TRBV3-1 (or the pseudogene TRBV3-2) and J usage is TRBJ1-2; D is perhaps TRBD1 (5 bases). CDR3 length: 13 residues. Germline V gene lookup returns CDR1 LGHDT and CDR2 YNNKEL (reference sequence). V was clipped by 4 bases and J by 8 bases, with 14 bases between them. CDR3 amino acids: CASSRGGAPGYTF. CDR3 DNA sequence: TGTGCCAGCAGCCGAGGAGGGGCTCCCGGCTACACCTTC.

The chain carries TRBV12-3 or TRBV12-4 and TRBJ2-2; D is unclear. CDR3 length: 13 residues. With 1 base removed from V and 5 bases from J, the gap between germline ends came to 5 bases. The CDR3 nucleotides read TGTGCCAGCAGTTTAGACGGGACCGGGGAGCTGTTTTTT. It is translated as CASSLDGTGELFF.

This clone was counted between two and nine times. The chain uses TRBV12-5 and TRBJ2-5, with 9 positions matching TRBD2. The CDR3 totals 16 residues. V trimming: 5 bases; J trimming: 5 bases; junction bases outside the gene matches: 12. The germline V gene encodes CDR1 LGHNT and CDR2 FRNRAP. The CDR3 bases are TGTGCTAGTGGTCGCGAGTGGCGGGGGGGCTATGAGACCCAGTACTTC. Translated, it gives CASGREWRGGYETQYF.

The chain joins TRBV9 to TRBJ1-1, with 9 bases matching TRBD1. CDR3 size: 16 residues. Germline trimming cut 4 bases from V and 5 bases from J; bases unmatched to any gene: 12. CDR1 and CDR2 from the germline V gene are SGDLS and YYNGEE. In nucleotides, the CDR3 is TGTGCCAGCAGCCCAAGCAGTAGGACAGGGGATACTGAAGCTTTCTTT. It is translated as CASSPSSRTGDTEAFF.

The chain uses TRBV19 and TRBJ2-2; TRBD2 matches at 8 bases. In germline, CDR1 is LNHDA, CDR2 SQIVND (reference sequence). This CDR3 spans 16 amino acids. The V gene end was trimmed by 6 bases and the J gene end by 4 bases; junction bases not matched to a gene: 10. The CDR3 protein is CASRRSGTSVTGELFF. Here the CDR3 DNA reads TGTGCCAGTAGGCGCTCCGGGACTAGTGTCACCGGGGAGCTGTTTTTT. The full variable domain, with the rest looked up from reference TRBV19 and TRBJ2-2, is DGGITQSPKYLFRKEGQNVTLSCEQNLNHDAMYWYRQDPGQGLRLIYYSQIVNDFQKGDIAEGYSVSREKKESFPLTVTSAQKNPTAFYLCASRRSGTSVTGELFFGEGSRLTVL.

CDR3 loop: CASSLEIYTGELFF. The CDR3 coding sequence is TGTGCCAGCAGCTTAGAAATCTACACCGGGGAGCTGTTTTTT. The V gene is TRBV11-1, the J gene TRBJ2-2; D remains ambiguous. The V gene's germline CDR1 is SGHAT and CDR2 FQDESV (reference sequence). V lost 1 base to trimming and J lost 3 bases, with 6 bases between them. This CDR3 contains 14 residues.

This clone was picked up one time. The J gene is TRBJ2-3, the V gene TRBV6-5; TRBD2 aligns across 12 bases. The CDR3 totals 15 residues. The V and J ends lost 7 bases and 5 bases, in that order; junction bases with no gene match: 7. The germline CDR1 and CDR2 sequences are MNHEY and SVGAGI. The CDR3 region has the DNA TGTGCCAGCACCGCTAGCGGGGGGGCGGGAGATACGCAGTATTTT. Its translation: CASTASGGAGDTQYF.